What follows describes a single T cell receptor beta chain. In this sample, this clone turned up once. It has no known antigen specificity. Base qualities were left out, and no much larger clone turns up one base away. Using the deep immunoSEQ assay, TCR CDR3 regions were amplified from genomic DNA by multiplex PCR. Extracted genomic DNA from each cell subset was distributed evenly across all wells of several immunoSEQ 96-well plates, and each plate was treated as a replicate. For sorted subsets, each replicate PCR was loaded with around 200 ng genomic DNA, equivalent to 25,000 to 35,000 T cell genomes. Purified libraries were measured with a Qubit 3.0 fluorometer, size-checked on a Bioanalyzer 2100, and measured again with the KAPA Library Quantification kit. Every immunoSEQ 96-well plate was sequenced on a dedicated single-read 150-cycle Illumina NextSeq 550 flow cell. Per the source publication's procedure: Because the immunoSEQ output held only junctional sequences and lacked quality scores, the filtering could not match the filtering applied to full-length reads. Sequences were annotated with PyIR, a Python wrapper for IgBLAST v1.9, and V/J genes and CDR3 were assigned using IMGT germline references. Reads with weak V/J assignments (E-value above 1e-6), missing CDR3, stop codons, out-of-frame junctions, or ambiguous translated residues were removed. V3J clonotypes were defined as sequences sharing the same inferred V gene, J gene, and CDR3 amino acid sequence. To compute the percentage overlap between repertoires, the number of shared unique clonotypes was divided by the size of the smaller repertoire. Three approaches were used to assess repertoire richness: RTK rarefaction, the Chao1 estimator, and Recon v2.1 estimates of unobserved clonotypes. Generation probabilities for all TCRbeta clonotypes obtained by the gDNA method from several donors were computed using OLGA. TCRdb holds this immuneACCESS table with in-frame rearrangements only. Some clones are missing; in checked studies, unresolved V genes explain under half, and the rest has no known cause. V, J and clone size derive from that table, while D and trimming were established from the DNA sequence. The sample table contains 2 million to 2.5 million clones; only one count was recorded for under 97% of them. 0.1% to 0.15% of the sample comes from the top ten.

Donors were healthy HIV-negative adults with no recently reported acute infections or vaccinations. Only Caucasian adults living in Nashville, Tennessee, USA were represented among the donors. CD4+ T cells were enriched through magnetic negative selection, after which naive cells were positively selected on CD45RA and the remaining negative fraction served as the memory subset. After blood collection by leukapheresis, PBMCs were isolated using Ficoll-Histopaque density gradient centrifugation and then cryopreserved in the vapor phase of liquid nitrogen. Analytical flow cytometry was used to check the purity and quantity of each magnetically sorted T cell population. From each sorted fraction, genomic DNA was isolated and quantified by UV absorbance on a Nanodrop 2000c. This entry is derived from a study of shared clonotypes between healthy human individuals (dated by TCRdb to 2020 to 2021). For the wider study: The cohort comprised a couple of women and a few men aged 18 to 49 years. For each donor, three plates each were used for CD4 naive and CD4 memory, two plates were used for CD8 naive, and one plate was used for CD8 memory. Blood TCR repertoires of a handful of healthy adults were deeply sequenced to estimate repertoire size and the extent of clonotype sharing between individuals. Libraries were prepared and TCR repertoires were sequenced by different laboratories using diverse techniques, in order to increase sequencing depth and limit assay-specific biases. Per donor, leukapheresis produced somewhere between about 0.8 and 9 billion PBMCs.

General conclusions and limits of the study: Sharing across several donors was observed for approximately 5% of naive CD4, about 4% of naive CD8, 2% to 2.5% of memory CD4, and roughly 0.4% of memory CD8 clonotypes. Even with the large sequencing depth, rarefaction of the sorted-subset datasets indicated that sequencing was incomplete. The small number of donors limited the genetic and exposure-history diversity represented. Larger estimated clonotype richness was generally found for naive subsets than for memory subsets. Sampling was limited to blood, and TCR repertoires in tissue likely differ from TCR repertoires in blood. Pairwise subsampling led to the expectation that sequencing depth would affect the degree of clonotype sharing among donors. Compared with non-shared clonotypes, the clonotypes found in all four sorted-subset donors had higher generation probabilities.

The germline V gene (reference sequence) provides CDR1 DFQATT and CDR2 SNEGSKA. Reading from cysteine to phenylalanine, the CDR3 counts 11 amino acids. Only the CDR3 region is kept as DNA, spanning 33 bases read in frame from base 1. Trimming costs V 7 bases and J 8 bases, and their ends lie 12 bases apart. The chain employs TRBV20-1 and TRBJ2-1; the D gene is perhaps TRBD1, on 6 matching bases. The sample comprised naive CD4+ T cells sorted from blood. The cell subset or site tag for this specimen amounts to: CD45RA+ positively selected. The sequence derives from a man in his late teens or twenties in good health. CDR3 loop: CSVRGGYEQFF. The sequenced DNA is TGCAGTGTCAGGGGCGGGTATGAGCAGTTCTTC.